The clone carrying this T cell receptor beta chain was seen only a few times. Its antigen remains unknown. This specimen belongs to a study of cytomegalovirus exposure and HLA in healthy donors. The CDR3 is 13 residues long. V shed 8 bases and J 1 base; nucleotides not matched to a gene: 1. Germline CDR1 SGHRS, CDR2 YFSETQ. Primers: 60 Vbeta forward and 13 Jbeta reverse. Clones were read by immunoSEQ multiplex PCR, and TCRdb kept only the in-frame ones, dropping some. The repertoire has roughly 110,000 clones, about three quarters of them found once; the top ten carry 7.8%. The study, taken as a whole, reports: V- and J-gene trimming in TCR beta was tied to a missense DCLRE1C variant by an analysis performed later. The authors enumerated roughly 160 TCR beta chains as linked to cytomegalovirus.

Sequencing used PBMCs. This receptor was taken from a young man in good health and CMV-seronegative. The V and J genes are TRBV5-1 and TRBJ2-7, with 12 nucleotides matching TRBD2. In DNA, the CDR3 is TGCGCCAGTACTAGCGGGAGGTCCTACGAGCAGTACTTC. This translates into CASTSGRSYEQYF.